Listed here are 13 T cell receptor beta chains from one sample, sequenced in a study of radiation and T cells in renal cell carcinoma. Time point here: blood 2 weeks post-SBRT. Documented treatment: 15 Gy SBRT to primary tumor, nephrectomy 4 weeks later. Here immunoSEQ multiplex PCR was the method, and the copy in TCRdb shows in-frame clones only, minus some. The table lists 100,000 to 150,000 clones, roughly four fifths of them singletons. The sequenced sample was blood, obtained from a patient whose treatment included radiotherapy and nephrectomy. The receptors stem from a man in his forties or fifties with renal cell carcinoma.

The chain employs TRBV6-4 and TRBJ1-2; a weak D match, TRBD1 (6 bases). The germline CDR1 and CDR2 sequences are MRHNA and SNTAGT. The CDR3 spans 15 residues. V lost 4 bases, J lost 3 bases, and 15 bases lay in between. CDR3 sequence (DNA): TGTGCCAGCAGTGGGAGGGACAAGAATTACTATGGCTACACCTTC. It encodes CASSGRDKNYYGYTF.

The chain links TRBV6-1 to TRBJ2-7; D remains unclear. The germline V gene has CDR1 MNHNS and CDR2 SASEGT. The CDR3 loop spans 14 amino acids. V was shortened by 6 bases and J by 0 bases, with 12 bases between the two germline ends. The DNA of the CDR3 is TGTGCCAGCAGCTCTAACGACCTCTCCTACGAGCAGTACTTC. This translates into CASSSNDLSYEQYF.

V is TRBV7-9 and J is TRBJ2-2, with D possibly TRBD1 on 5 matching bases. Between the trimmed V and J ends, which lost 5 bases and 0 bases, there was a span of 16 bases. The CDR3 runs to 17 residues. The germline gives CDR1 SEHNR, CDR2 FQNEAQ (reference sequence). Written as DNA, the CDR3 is TGTGCCAGCAGCCCCCTAGGGGAACAACCGAACACCGGGGAGCTGTTTTTT. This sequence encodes CASSPLGEQPNTGELFF. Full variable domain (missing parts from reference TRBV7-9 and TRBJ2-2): DTGVSQNPRHKITKRGQNVTFRCDPISEHNRLYWYRQTLGQGPEFLTYFQNEAQLEKSRLLSDRFSAERPKGSFSTLEIQRTEQGDSAMYLCASSPLGEQPNTGELFFGEGSRLTVL.

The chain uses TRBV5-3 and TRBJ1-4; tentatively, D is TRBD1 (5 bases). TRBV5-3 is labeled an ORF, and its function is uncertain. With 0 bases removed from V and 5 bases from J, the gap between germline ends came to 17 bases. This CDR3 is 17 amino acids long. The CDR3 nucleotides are TGTGCCAGAAGCTTGGTACTCGTGGGGCCCTGGAATGAAAAACTGTTTTTT. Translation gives CARSLVLVGPWNEKLFF.

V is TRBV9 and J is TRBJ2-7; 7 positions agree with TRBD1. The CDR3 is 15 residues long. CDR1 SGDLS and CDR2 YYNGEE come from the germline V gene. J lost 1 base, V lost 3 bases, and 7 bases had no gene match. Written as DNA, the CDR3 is TGTGCCAGCAGCGAGTCTACAGGGGCTTCCTACGAGCAGTACTTC. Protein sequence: CASSESTGASYEQYF. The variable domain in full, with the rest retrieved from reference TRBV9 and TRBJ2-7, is DSGVTQTPKHLITATGQRVTLRCSPRSGDLSVYWYQQSLDQGLQFLIQYYNGEERAKGNILERFSAQQFPDLHSELNLSSLELGDSALYFCASSESTGASYEQYFGPGTRLTVT.

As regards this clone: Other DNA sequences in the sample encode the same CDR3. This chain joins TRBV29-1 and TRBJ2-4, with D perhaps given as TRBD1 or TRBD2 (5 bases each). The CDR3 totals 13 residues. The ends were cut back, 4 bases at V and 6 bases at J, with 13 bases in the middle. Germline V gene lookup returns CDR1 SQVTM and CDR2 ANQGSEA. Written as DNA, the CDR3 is TGCAGCGTTGGGGGGTCTAGCCTAAACATTCAGTACTTC. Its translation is CSVGGSSLNIQYF.

CDR3 coding DNA: TGTGCCAGCAGCTTGGGGACGACTAGCGGGAGCTACGAGCAGTACTTC. Protein sequence: CASSLGTTSGSYEQYF. The V call is TRBV5-4, the J call TRBJ2-7; 12 nucleotides match TRBD2. Germline V gene lookup returns CDR1 SGHNT and CDR2 YYREEE (reference sequence). This CDR3 has 16 residues. The J segment lost 3 bases and the V segment lost 0 bases, leaving 4 bases of the junction unmatched.

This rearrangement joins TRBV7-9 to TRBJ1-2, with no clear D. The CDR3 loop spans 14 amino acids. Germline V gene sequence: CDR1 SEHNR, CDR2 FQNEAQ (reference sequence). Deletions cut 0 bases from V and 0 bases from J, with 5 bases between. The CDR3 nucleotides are TGTGCCAGCAGCTTAGCGCCAGCTAACTATGGCTACACCTTC. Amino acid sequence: CASSLAPANYGYTF.

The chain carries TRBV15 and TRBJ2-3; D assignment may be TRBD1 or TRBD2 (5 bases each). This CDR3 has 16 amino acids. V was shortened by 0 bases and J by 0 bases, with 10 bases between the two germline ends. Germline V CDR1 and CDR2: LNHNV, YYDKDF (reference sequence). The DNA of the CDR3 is TGTGCCACCAGCAGAGATCGGGGCTATAGCACAGATACGCAGTATTTT. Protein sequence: CATSRDRGYSTDTQYF.

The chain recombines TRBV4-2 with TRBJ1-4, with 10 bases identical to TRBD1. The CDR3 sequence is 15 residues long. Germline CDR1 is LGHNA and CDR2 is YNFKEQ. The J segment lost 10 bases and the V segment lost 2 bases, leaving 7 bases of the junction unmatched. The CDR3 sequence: CASSQPGQGGGKLFF. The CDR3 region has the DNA TGTGCCAGCAGCCAACCCGGACAGGGGGGGGGAAAACTGTTTTTT.

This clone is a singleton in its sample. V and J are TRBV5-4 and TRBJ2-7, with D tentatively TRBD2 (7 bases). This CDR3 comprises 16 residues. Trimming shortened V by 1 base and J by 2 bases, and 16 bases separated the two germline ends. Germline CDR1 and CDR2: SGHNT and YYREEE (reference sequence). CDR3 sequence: CASSLRFGGGTYEQYF. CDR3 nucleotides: TGTGCCAGCAGCTTGAGGTTTGGCGGGGGCACCTACGAGCAGTACTTC.

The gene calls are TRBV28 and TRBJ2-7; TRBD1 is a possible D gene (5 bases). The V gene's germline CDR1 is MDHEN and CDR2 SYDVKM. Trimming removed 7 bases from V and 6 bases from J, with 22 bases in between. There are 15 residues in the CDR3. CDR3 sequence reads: CASTTGNSLNFEQYF. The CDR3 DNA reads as TGTGCCAGCACTACAGGTAATAGTTTGAATTTCGAGCAGTACTTC.

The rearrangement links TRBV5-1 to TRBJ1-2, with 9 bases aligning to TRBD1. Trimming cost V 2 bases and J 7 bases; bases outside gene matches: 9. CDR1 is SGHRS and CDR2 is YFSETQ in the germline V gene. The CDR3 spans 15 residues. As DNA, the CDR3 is TGCGCCAGCAGCTTTACCCCGGGACAGGGAGGTGGCTACACCTTC. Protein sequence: CASSFTPGQGGGYTF.